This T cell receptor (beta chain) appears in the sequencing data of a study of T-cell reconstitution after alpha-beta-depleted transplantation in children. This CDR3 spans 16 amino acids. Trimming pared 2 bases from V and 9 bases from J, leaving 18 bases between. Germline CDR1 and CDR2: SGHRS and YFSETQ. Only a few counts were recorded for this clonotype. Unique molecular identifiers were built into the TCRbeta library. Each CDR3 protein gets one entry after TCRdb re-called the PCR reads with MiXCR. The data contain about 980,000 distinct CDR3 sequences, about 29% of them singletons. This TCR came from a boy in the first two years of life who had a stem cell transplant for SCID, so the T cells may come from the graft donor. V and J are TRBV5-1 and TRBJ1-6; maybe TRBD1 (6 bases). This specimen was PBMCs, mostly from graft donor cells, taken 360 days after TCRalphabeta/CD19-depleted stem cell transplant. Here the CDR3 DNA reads TGCGCCAGCAGCTTAGGGACAAGCGTGGAGGGTTCACCCCTCCACTTT. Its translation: CASSLGTSVEGSPLHF.